The clone carrying this T cell receptor beta chain has a count of ten or more. Its specificity is unknown. The entry originates in a study of early T cells in non-severe SARS-CoV-2 infection. Across the whole study: Whole-blood bulk RNA, unsorted, was sequenced, and chains were unpaired.

Notes on the study in general: Matches to VDJdb favored anti-spike CD8 responses and missed private and CD4 specificities.

Germline lookup yields CDR1 SGDLS and CDR2 YYNGEE. The CDR3 sequence is 13 residues long. Trimming removed 1 base at V and 4 bases at J, with 6 bases between. Researchers tagged individual cDNA molecules with unique molecular identifiers. TCRdb passed the 5' RACE reads through MiXCR, listing each CDR3 protein once. The sample shows around 40,000 distinct CDR3 sequences, 5% to 7% of them seen only once. This TCR was recovered from an adult who was a healthcare worker with PCR-confirmed SARS-CoV-2 infection or an uninfected control (not recorded which). Input material: whole blood. V is TRBV9 and J is TRBJ2-1; no reliable D call. DNA of the CDR3: TGTGCCAGCAGCGTACAAGATTACAATGAGCAGTTCTTC. Its translation: CASSVQDYNEQFF.